This is a list of T cell receptor beta chains from one sample in a study of blood T cell repertoires in COVID-19. Repertoires were generated with immunoSEQ multiplex PCR, while TCRdb's copy carries only in-frame clones and drops some. The sample shows 400,000 to 450,000 clones, around 91% of them seen only once. The sequencing sample was made of PBMCs or T cells enriched from blood (not recorded which). These receptor sequences come from a man aged 18 to 29 who had recovered from COVID-19. CDR3s include the opening cysteine and the closing phenylalanine or tryptophan. Each record gives: D gene, V gene, J gene, clone size, CDR3 protein, CDR3 DNA. A D gene is named only where the DNA matches it firmly. The size of a clone is reported for some rows only, either as once, few or many, or as a class for expanded clones.

TRBD1,TRBV6-5,TRBJ1-1,NA,CASPTGSNTEAFF,TGTGCCAGCCCGACAGGGTCGAACACTGAAGCTTTCTTT
NA,TRBV28,TRBJ2-7,NA,CASSLSLSVGGSYEQYF,TGTGCCAGCAGTTTATCCCTTAGCGTAGGTGGCTCCTACGAGCAGTACTTC
TRBD1,TRBV27,TRBJ1-6,once,CASSSGTANSPLHF,TGTGCCAGCAGTTCCGGGACAGCTAATTCACCCCTCCACTTT
NA,TRBV28,TRBJ1-5,NA,CASSRGAGSNQPQHF,TGTGCCAGCAGTCGAGGGGCGGGGAGCAATCAGCCCCAGCATTTT
NA,TRBV2,TRBJ1-1,NA,CASNQGVSTEAFF,TGTGCCAGCAACCAGGGCGTAAGCACTGAAGCTTTCTTT
NA,TRBV5-5,TRBJ2-1,NA,CASSRRDFTGSEQFF,TGTGCCAGCAGCCGGCGCGATTTTACAGGGTCTGAGCAGTTCTTC
TRBD1,TRBV30,TRBJ1-5,NA,CAWSAQGSSNQPQHF,TGTGCCTGGAGTGCACAGGGGAGTAGCAATCAGCCCCAGCATTTT
NA,TRBV2,TRBJ1-1,NA,CASSYDNEAFF,TGTGCCAGCAGCTACGACAATGAAGCTTTCTTT
NA,TRBV5-3,TRBJ1-5,NA,CARSLASRAHQPQHF,TGTGCCAGAAGCTTGGCCTCCAGGGCACATCAGCCCCAGCATTTT
NA,TRBV10-1,TRBJ2-1,NA,CASSTGTVGLDEQFF,TGCGCCAGCAGCACCGGGACTGTGGGTTTGGATGAGCAGTTCTTC
NA,TRBV27,TRBJ1-1,NA,CASSHSGGYMNTEAFF,TGTGCCAGCAGCCATAGTGGGGGGTACATGAACACTGAAGCTTTCTTT
NA,TRBV5-1,TRBJ1-6,NA,CASSLIYSQNSPLHF,TGCGCCAGCAGCTTGATATACAGTCAAAATTCACCCCTCCACTTT
NA,TRBV5-1,TRBJ1-2,NA,CASSLGVTENYGYTF,TGCGCCAGCAGCTTGGGGGTGACAGAGAACTATGGCTACACCTTC
TRBD2,TRBV28,TRBJ2-5,NA,CAGGTSRETQYF,TGTGCCGGGGGGACTAGCAGAGAGACCCAGTACTTC
TRBD1,TRBV19,TRBJ2-7,NA,CASISGQGPYEQYF,TGTGCCAGTATATCAGGACAGGGGCCCTACGAGCAGTACTTC
NA,TRBV27,TRBJ1-2,NA,CASSPRLTGLHTF,TGTGCCAGCAGTCCCCGCCTCACAGGGCTCCACACCTTC
TRBD2,TRBV2,TRBJ2-1,NA,CASSVTGLAYNEQFF,TGTGCCAGCAGTGTTACGGGACTAGCCTACAATGAGCAGTTCTTC
NA,TRBV10-2,TRBJ1-5,NA,CASSELGHNQPQHF,TGCGCCAGCAGTGAGTTAGGACACAACCAGCCCCAGCATTTT
NA,TRBV28,TRBJ1-5,NA,CASSLSGLNQPQHF,TGTGCCAGCAGTTTGTCTGGACTGAATCAGCCCCAGCATTTT
TRBD2,TRBV3-1/TRBV3-2,TRBJ2-3,NA,CASSPRTSGSTDTQYF,TGTGCCAGCAGCCCCCGGACTAGCGGGAGCACAGATACGCAGTATTTT
NA,TRBV4-1,TRBJ2-7,NA,CASSQDRGRESEEQYF,TGCGCCAGCAGCCAAGATCGGGGCCGGGAGTCGGAGGAGCAGTACTTC
TRBD1,TRBV5-1,TRBJ2-2,NA,CASSLAAGQDGELFF,TGCGCCAGCAGCTTGGCAGCAGGACAGGACGGGGAGCTGTTTTTT
NA,TRBV5-1,TRBJ1-3,NA,CASSSDSNGNTIYF,TGCGCCAGCAGCTCCGACAGTAATGGAAACACCATATATTTT
NA,TRBV19,TRBJ1-1,NA,CASSIDSRMNTEAFF,TGTGCCAGTAGTATAGACAGCAGGATGAACACTGAAGCTTTCTTT
NA,TRBV19,TRBJ1-5,NA,CASSISGQTLYQPQHF,TGTGCCAGTAGTATAAGTGGGCAGACGCTTTATCAGCCCCAGCATTTT
NA,TRBV18,TRBJ1-4,NA,CASSLGSSGVNEKLFF,TGTGCCAGCTCACTCGGGTCTTCTGGCGTTAATGAAAAACTGTTTTTT
TRBD2,TRBV25-1,TRBJ2-7,NA,CASSVALAGGYEQYF,TGTGCCAGCAGTGTAGCGCTAGCGGGGGGATACGAGCAGTACTTC
NA,TRBV12-3/TRBV12-4,TRBJ1-1,NA,CASTSTQNTEAFF,TGTGCCAGCACCTCGACACAGAACACTGAAGCTTTCTTT
TRBD2,TRBV7-9,TRBJ2-2,NA,CASSPSGSTNTGELFF,TGTGCCAGCAGCCCAAGCGGGAGCACGAACACCGGGGAGCTGTTTTTT
NA,TRBV19,TRBJ1-5,few,CASTHISRGQPQHF,TGTGCCAGTACTCATATTTCCAGGGGTCAGCCCCAGCATTTT
TRBD1,TRBV4-2,TRBJ1-1,few,CASSQVARTGETEAFF,TGTGCCAGCAGCCAGGTCGCCCGTACAGGGGAAACTGAAGCTTTCTTT
NA,TRBV29-1,TRBJ2-3,NA,CSVEDPQNTDTQYF,TGCAGCGTTGAAGATCCACAGAACACAGATACGCAGTATTTT
NA,TRBV4-1,TRBJ1-4,NA,CASSQPTRAPERRGKLFF,TGCGCCAGCAGCCAACCTACCCGGGCCCCAGAGCGGAGGGGAAAACTGTTTTTT
NA,TRBV19,TRBJ1-3,NA,CASSISGVSGNTIYF,TGTGCCAGTAGTATCTCCGGTGTCTCTGGAAACACCATATATTTT
NA,TRBV28,TRBJ1-2,NA,CASSPTGEYGYTF,TGTGCCAGCAGCCCGACAGGAGAGTATGGCTACACCTTC
NA,TRBV7-2,TRBJ2-1,NA,CASSLDGSNEQFF,TGTGCCAGCAGCTTAGACGGGTCCAATGAGCAGTTCTTC
TRBD1,TRBV5-4,TRBJ1-2,NA,CASRIRQGNYGYTF,TGTGCCAGCAGAATTAGACAGGGGAACTATGGCTACACCTTC
TRBD2,TRBV7-9,TRBJ2-3,NA,CASSLSGSSTDTQYF,TGTGCCAGCAGCCTTAGCGGGTCTAGCACAGATACGCAGTATTTT
NA,TRBV7-8,TRBJ1-2,NA,CASSLLERKYGYTF,TGTGCCAGCAGCTTACTGGAGCGGAAGTATGGCTACACCTTC
NA,TRBV12-2,TRBJ1-1,NA,CASRLERGNLTEAFF,TGTGCAAGTCGCTTAGAGCGGGGGAATCTCACTGAAGCTTTCTTT
NA,TRBV3-1/TRBV3-2,TRBJ2-3,NA,CASSHPSENFGDRDTQYF,TGTGCCAGCAGCCACCCTAGCGAGAATTTCGGGGACCGCGATACGCAGTATTTT
TRBD2,TRBV28,TRBJ2-7,NA,CASTPSGRVYEQYF,TGTGCCAGCACCCCTAGCGGGAGGGTCTACGAGCAGTACTTC
NA,TRBV6-2/TRBV6-3,TRBJ2-7,NA,CASSRENPYEQYF,TGTGCCAGCAGTCGGGAGAACCCCTACGAGCAGTACTTC
TRBD1,TRBV9,TRBJ1-5,NA,CASSAGTGEGQPQHF,TGTGCCAGCAGTGCCGGGACAGGGGAGGGTCAGCCCCAGCATTTT
TRBD2,TRBV4-1,TRBJ2-3,NA,CASSQLAGADTQYF,TGCGCCAGCAGCCAATTAGCGGGAGCCGATACGCAGTATTTT
NA,TRBV7-2,TRBJ1-5,NA,CASSLEGGRGNQPQHF,TGTGCCAGCAGCTTAGAGGGGGGGAGGGGCAATCAGCCCCAGCATTTT
NA,TRBV10-2,TRBJ2-1,NA,CASSESSRSYNEQFF,TGCGCCAGCAGTGAGTCGAGCAGGTCCTACAATGAGCAGTTCTTC
NA,TRBV23-1,TRBJ1-3,NA,CASSQHSGNTIYF,TGCGCCAGCAGTCAACACTCTGGAAACACCATATATTTT
NA,TRBV30,TRBJ2-2,NA,CAWSLKTGELFF,TGTGCCTGGAGTCTTAAAACCGGGGAGCTGTTTTTT
NA,TRBV28,TRBJ1-2,NA,CAMSTETGGYTF,TGTGCCATGAGCACGGAGACCGGTGGCTACACCTTC
TRBD2,TRBV19,TRBJ2-3,NA,CAIGTSGDASTDTQYF,TGTGCCATCGGGACTAGCGGGGATGCTAGCACAGATACGCAGTATTTT
TRBD1,TRBV29-1,TRBJ1-2,NA,CSVERVGGGGSAYGYTF,TGCAGCGTTGAGCGAGTAGGGGGCGGAGGGTCCGCCTATGGCTACACCTTC
TRBD1,TRBV4-2,TRBJ2-7,NA,CASSPIRDRTYEQYF,TGTGCCAGCAGCCCGATCCGGGACAGGACTTACGAGCAGTACTTC
TRBD1,TRBV9,TRBJ2-5,NA,CASSHGTAPNQETQYF,TGTGCCAGCAGCCACGGGACAGCCCCTAACCAAGAGACCCAGTACTTC
NA,TRBV19,TRBJ1-4,NA,CASSRQDEKLFF,TGTGCCAGTAGCCGACAGGATGAAAAACTGTTTTTT
TRBD2,TRBV7-9,TRBJ2-3,once,CASSKLAGSTDTQYF,TGTGCCAGCAGCAAACTAGCGGGTAGCACAGATACGCAGTATTTT
NA,TRBV5-1,TRBJ2-3,once,CASSPTASTDTQYF,TGCGCCAGCAGCCCCACAGCTAGCACAGATACGCAGTATTTT
NA,TRBV27,TRBJ1-5,NA,CASSDTGRGNQPQHF,TGTGCCAGCAGCGACACAGGGAGAGGCAATCAGCCCCAGCATTTT
NA,TRBV27,TRBJ1-1,once,CASSLRVHTEAFF,TGTGCCAGCAGTTTGAGGGTCCACACTGAAGCTTTCTTT
TRBD1,TRBV27,TRBJ1-3,NA,CASSPWDRVGNTIYF,TGTGCCAGCAGTCCTTGGGACAGGGTCGGAAACACCATATATTTT